The 9 T cell receptor beta chains reported below all come from one sample, sequenced in a study of OX40 agonist ivuxolimab in advanced cancers. The method was immunoSEQ multiplex PCR; TCRdb's version includes in-frame clones alone and lacks a portion of them. This sample has tens of thousands of clones, with over 65% found just once. The sample was CD4+ or CD8+ T cells sorted from blood, taken in a trial of the OX40 agonist ivuxolimab. All receptors derive from an adult with an advanced solid tumor such as melanoma, head and neck, liver or kidney cancer.

The chain recombines TRBV2 with TRBJ1-4; perhaps TRBD1 as D (6 bases). The germline V and J ends were trimmed by 2 bases and 1 base, with 8 bases remaining between them. The CDR3 is 15 residues long. CDR1 and CDR2 from the germline V gene are SNHLY and FYNNEI. The CDR3 coding sequence is TGTGCCAGCAGTGAACAGGGACAAACTAATGAAAAACTGTTTTTT. Translation: CASSEQGQTNEKLFF.

This clone was detected a few times. The chain carries TRBV28 and TRBJ2-1; D remains ambiguous. V was cut by 5 bases and J by 3 bases, with 17 bases left in between. The CDR3 consists of 16 residues. Germline lookup yields CDR1 MDHEN and CDR2 SYDVKM. The CDR3, as DNA: TGTGCCAGCAGTGGCCTTCTTCGGTCTGGCTACAATGAGCAGTTCTTC. Translation: CASSGLLRSGYNEQFF.

The V gene is TRBV2, the J gene TRBJ2-1; D not resolved. There are 11 residues in the CDR3. V was clipped by 5 bases and J by 10 bases, with 9 bases between them. Germline V gene lookup returns CDR1 SNHLY and CDR2 FYNNEI. CDR3 amino acids: CASSSFWEQFF. CDR3 bases: TGTGCCAGCAGTTCCTTTTGGGAGCAGTTCTTC.

The rearrangement uses TRBV30 and TRBJ2-7, with 9 nucleotides matching TRBD2. The V segment lost 3 bases and the J segment 4 bases; nucleotides outside the gene matches: 13. The CDR3 has 16 residues. The germline CDR1 and CDR2 sequences are GTSNPN and SVGIG (reference sequence). The CDR3 spells CAWSYPGSGSWYEQYF. The DNA for the CDR3 is TGTGCCTGGAGCTACCCGGGTAGCGGGAGTTGGTACGAGCAGTACTTC. Full variable domain (remainder filled in from reference TRBV30 and TRBJ2-7): SQTIHQWPATLVQPVGSPLSLECTVEGTSNPNLYWYRQAAGRGLQLLFYSVGIGQISSEVPQNLSASRPQDRQFILSSKKLLLSDSGFYLCAWSYPGSGSWYEQYFGPGTRLTVT.

The chain links TRBV2 to TRBJ1-2; the match to TRBD1 covers 12 bases. Trimming removed 8 bases from V and 4 bases from J; junction bases left unmatched: 11. The CDR3 is 16 residues long. Germline lookup yields CDR1 SNHLY and CDR2 FYNNEI. As DNA, the CDR3 is TGTGCCAGCTCTGAAAGGGCGGGACAGGGGGCCTATGGCTACACCTTC. Its protein is CASSERAGQGAYGYTF.

V usage is TRBV2 and J usage is TRBJ2-3, with unresolved D. The CDR3 is 13 amino acids. V was pared by 2 bases and J by 5 bases, with 8 bases between. CDR1 and CDR2 from the germline V gene are SNHLY and FYNNEI. The CDR3 DNA is TGTGCCAGCAGTGAATCCCGGCAAGATACGCAGTATTTT. Protein: CASSESRQDTQYF.

This clone was seen only once. In the same sample, other DNA sequences code for this CDR3. The gene calls are TRBV6-1 and TRBJ1-1; unclear D gene. The CDR3 has 13 residues. From germline, CDR1 is MNHNS and CDR2 SASEGT. The V and J ends lost 3 bases and 1 base respectively, with 6 bases between them. The CDR3 DNA follows: TGTGCCAGCAGTGAGGGTCCGAACACTGAAGCTTTCTTT. Translating gives CASSEGPNTEAFF.

V gene TRBV4-2 combines with J gene TRBJ2-1; D is unclear. Germline V gene lookup returns CDR1 LGHNA and CDR2 YNFKEQ. V lost 0 bases and J lost 5, with 8 bases in between. The CDR3 is made up of 14 amino acids. CDR3 bases: TGTGCCAGCAGCCAAGAGATGGGTAACAATGAGCAGTTCTTC. Protein sequence: CASSQEMGNNEQFF.

The CDR3 sequence: CASRELLAGGPGELFF. In nucleotides, the CDR3 is TGTGCCAGCAGGGAATTACTAGCGGGAGGGCCCGGGGAGCTGTTTTTT. This chain connects TRBV7-3 to TRBJ2-2, with 13 nucleotides matching TRBD2. V lost 6 bases to trimming and J lost 6 bases; unmatched junction nucleotides: 7. Germline V gene data show CDR1 as SGHTA and CDR2 as FQGTGA. The CDR3 covers 16 residues.